The sequence of this TCR beta chain was determined in a study of shared clonotypes between healthy human individuals. The sample holds a few counts of this clone. The junction differs from germline at one of its ends, possibly a read error. The same CDR3 arises from other DNA sequences in this sample as well. Only in-frame clones appear in the TCRdb table, and some are missing; sequencing was by immunoSEQ multiplex PCR. The table includes about 510,000 clones, 75% to 80% detected once. The CDR3 loop spans 14 amino acids. Germline V gene data show CDR1 as SGHAT and CDR2 as FQNNGV. Genomic DNA for unsorted samples was obtained from 97 million or so PBMCs.

The J gene is TRBJ1-1, the V gene TRBV11-2; 7 nucleotides match TRBD1. This TCR came from a woman between 35 and 50 years old in good health. Some clones in this sample may be carry-over from other donors' samples. The sequenced sample was PBMCs. The CDR3 loop reads CASSAGTANTEAFF. The DNA for the CDR3 is TGTGCCAGCAGCGCCGGGACAGCTAACACCGAAGCTTTCTTT.